These 20 T cell receptor beta chains share one sample of origin, sequenced in a study of OX40 agonist ivuxolimab in advanced cancers. Profiled with immunoSEQ multiplex PCR; TCRdb holds only in-frame clones, not every one. The data contain 57,000 or so clones, roughly 83% of them singletons. The sample consisted of CD4+ or CD8+ T cells sorted from blood, taken in a trial of the OX40 agonist ivuxolimab. These receptors originate from an adult with an advanced solid tumor such as melanoma, head and neck, liver or kidney cancer.

The genes are TRBV6-5 and TRBJ2-5; possibly TRBD1 or TRBD2 for D (5 bases each). The V gene lost 2 bases and the J gene lost 6 bases, with 16 bases spanning the gap. The CDR3 length is 15 residues. Germline V gene sequence: CDR1 MNHEY, CDR2 SVGAGI. The CDR3: CASSYDSGTPKTQYF. The CDR3 DNA is TGTGCCAGCAGTTACGACTCCGGGACCCCGAAGACCCAGTACTTC.

The chain's CDR3 is CASSPPGLEDTGELFF. The DNA for the CDR3 is TGTGCCAGCTCACCACCGGGACTAGAAGACACCGGGGAGCTGTTTTTT. The chain combines TRBV18 with TRBJ2-2, with 8 bases lining up with TRBD2. After removal of 0 bases from V and 3 bases from J, the junction contained 3 bases not matched to a gene. CDR3 length equals 16 residues. Per germline, CDR1 KGHSH and CDR2 LQKENI. Together with reference TRBV18 and TRBJ2-2, the CDR3 gives the full variable domain: NAGVMQNPRHLVRRRGQEARLRCSPMKGHSHVYWYRQLPEEGLKFMVYLQKENIIDESGMPKERFSAEFPKEGPSILRIQQVVRGDSAAYFCASSPPGLEDTGELFFGEGSRLTVL.

This clone was found once. J is TRBJ1-4 and V is TRBV10-1; no firm D call. The V gene's germline CDR1 is WNHNN and CDR2 SYGVQD (reference sequence). Deletions cut 6 bases from V and 5 bases from J, with 7 bases between. This CDR3 spans 12 amino acids. CDR3 sequence (DNA): TGCGCCAGCAGGGGCCTGAATGAAAAACTGTTTTTT. Its translation is CASRGLNEKLFF.

The CDR3 bases are TGTGCCAGTAGTGCAACAGGGGGAGGAATGGTACCCCTCCACTTT. Its protein product is CASSATGGGMVPLHF. The chain is built from TRBV19 and TRBJ1-6, with 8 bases aligning to TRBD1. The junction had 12 bases not matched to a gene; V was cut back by 5 bases and J by 12 bases. The CDR3 spans 15 residues. The germline CDR1 and CDR2 sequences are LNHDA and SQIVND (reference sequence).

This chain uses TRBV9 with TRBJ1-2; TRBD1 is a possible D gene (6 bases). This CDR3 has 12 residues. Germline values: CDR1 SGDLS, CDR2 YYNGEE. Deletions cut 7 bases from V and 3 bases from J, with 10 bases between. The CDR3 sequence: CASGGAHYGYTF. The DNA for the CDR3 is TGTGCCAGCGGGGGGGCTCACTATGGCTACACCTTC.

CDR3 region: CASSLVDGRLGNSPLHF. CDR3 DNA: TGCGCCAGCAGCTTGGTCGATGGGAGGTTGGGAAATTCACCCCTCCACTTT. The rearrangement uses TRBV5-1 and TRBJ1-6; D is ambiguous. Per germline, CDR1 SGHRS and CDR2 YFSETQ. The length of the CDR3 is 17 residues. Trimming took 0 bases from V and 7 from J, leaving 17 bases between them. The variable domain in full, with the rest retrieved from reference TRBV5-1 and TRBJ1-6, is KAGVTQTPRYLIKTRGQQVTLSCSPISGHRSVSWYQQTPGQGLQFLFEYFSETQRNKGNFPGRFSGRQFSNSRSEMNVSTLELGDSALYLCASSLVDGRLGNSPLHFGNGTRLTVT.

The chain carries TRBV6-5 and TRBJ1-2, with a possible D match to TRBD1 (6 bases). There are 13 residues in the CDR3. V was clipped by 5 bases and J by 4 bases, with 11 bases between them. CDR1 is MNHEY, CDR2 SVGAGI, per germline. CDR3 sequence (DNA): TGTGCCAGCAGTATACAGGGCGGCTATGGCTACACCTTC. Encoded protein: CASSIQGGYGYTF.

The J gene is TRBJ2-3, the V gene TRBV7-3; 12 bases are shared with TRBD2. CDR1 and CDR2 from the germline V gene are SGHTA and FQGTGA. With V trimmed by 1 base and J by 4 bases, 3 bases remained unmatched. This CDR3 has 16 amino acids. The CDR3 sequence: CASSLMASGGADTQYF. The DNA of the CDR3 is TGTGCCAGCAGCTTAATGGCTAGCGGGGGGGCAGATACGCAGTATTTT.

A remark on this clone: Other DNA sequences in this specimen translate into the identical CDR3. The CDR3 reads CASSQGPGANVLTF. The CDR3 DNA reads TGTGCCAGTAGTCAGGGGCCTGGGGCCAACGTCCTGACTTTC. The J gene is TRBJ2-6, the V gene TRBV19; weak D call: TRBD1 (6 bases). The CDR3 is 14 amino acids. Germline assignment: CDR1 LNHDA and CDR2 SQIVND (reference sequence). The ends were cut back, 5 bases at V and 2 bases at J, with 7 bases in the middle.

The V gene is TRBV4-3, the J gene TRBJ2-3, with 11 bases that match TRBD2. Losses at the gene ends were 1 base for V and 4 bases for J; bases not matched to a gene: 7. The CDR3 totals 17 residues. Looked up from germline, CDR1 is LGHNA and CDR2 is YSLEER. The CDR3 region is CASSQVRGLAGADTQYF. The CDR3 DNA reads as TGCGCCAGCAGCCAAGTTAGAGGACTAGCGGGTGCAGATACGCAGTATTTT.

This clone was found once. This chain uses TRBV7-6 with TRBJ1-3; D is unresolved. Germline CDR1 and CDR2: SGHVS and FNYEAQ. V was shortened by 5 bases and J by 4 bases, with 21 bases between the two germline ends. The CDR3 is 17 residues long. In DNA form, the CDR3 reads TGTGCCAGCAGCCCGAGGGCCACAGTAGGGTCAGGAAACACCATATATTTT. Amino acids: CASSPRATVGSGNTIYF.

This chain connects TRBV7-2 to TRBJ2-1; TRBD1 aligns across 8 bases. Germline V gives CDR1 SGHTA, CDR2 FQGNSA. CDR3 length: 13 amino acids. Losses at the gene ends were 5 bases for V and 6 bases for J; bases not matched to a gene: 3. CDR3 region: CASSRGTGNEQFF. CDR3 DNA: TGTGCCAGCAGCCGAGGGACAGGCAATGAGCAGTTCTTC.

This clone was observed a single time. The gene calls are TRBV30 and TRBJ1-5; D not certain. Germline-derived CDR1 and CDR2 are GTSNPN and SVGIG (reference sequence). With 4 bases removed from V and 2 bases from J, the gap between germline ends came to 12 bases. This CDR3 comprises 14 residues. CDR3 sequence: CAWNVGFGNQPQHF. In nucleotides, the CDR3 is TGTGCCTGGAATGTCGGGTTCGGCAATCAGCCCCAGCATTTT.

On this clone itself: Other DNA sequences in the same sample also yield this CDR3. The gene calls are TRBV5-1 and TRBJ2-1; 7 bases are shared with TRBD2. The CDR3 loop spans 15 amino acids. V shed 1 base, J shed 1 base, and the junction held 2 bases outside the gene matches. Germline CDR1 and CDR2: SGHRS and YFSETQ. The CDR3 sequence: CASSLTGGSYNEQFF. The CDR3 DNA is TGCGCCAGCAGCTTGACGGGGGGATCCTACAATGAGCAGTTCTTC.

The rearrangement uses TRBV30 and TRBJ1-1; tentatively, D is TRBD1 (6 bases). The CDR3 consists of 14 residues. Looked up from germline, CDR1 is GTSNPN and CDR2 is SVGIG (reference sequence). Trimming shortened V by 5 bases and J by 3 bases, and 16 bases separated the two germline ends. Here the CDR3 DNA reads TGTGCCTGGGGAAAGGGGGGATGGGACACTGAAGCTTTCTTT. The encoded protein is CAWGKGGWDTEAFF.

The V call is TRBV2, the J call TRBJ2-7, with a weak D call TRBD2 (6 bases). The CDR3 runs 12 residues. CDR1 is SNHLY and CDR2 is FYNNEI in the germline V gene. The V gene lost 8 bases and the J gene lost 5 bases, with 13 bases spanning the gap. CDR3 loop: CASHGTGDEQYF. DNA of the CDR3: TGTGCCAGCCATGGGACGGGGGACGAGCAGTACTTC.

The chain uses TRBV5-1 and TRBJ2-5; 7 bases match TRBD2. The CDR3 length is 12 residues. Trimming removed 8 bases from V and 3 bases from J; junction bases left unmatched: 4. From germline, CDR1 is SGHRS and CDR2 YFSETQ. The CDR3 region has the DNA TGCGCCAGTTCTGCGGGGGAAGAGACCCAGTACTTC. Amino acids: CASSAGEETQYF.

V usage is TRBV6-6 and J usage is TRBJ1-2, with D possibly being TRBD1 (5 bases). V was trimmed by 4 bases and J by 2 bases, leaving 8 bases between them. The CDR3 sequence is 13 residues long. In germline, CDR1 is MNHNY, CDR2 SVGAGI (reference sequence). The DNA for the CDR3 is TGTGCCAGCAGTTCGGGGGGGAACTATGGCTACACCTTC. Translation: CASSSGGNYGYTF.

CDR3 amino acids: CASTSPRDPPYEQYF. CDR3 DNA sequence: TGTGCCAGCACCTCTCCACGAGACCCCCCCTACGAGCAGTACTTC. The chain links TRBV28 to TRBJ2-7, with D uncertain. CDR1 and CDR2 from the germline V gene are MDHEN and SYDVKM. The CDR3 sequence is 15 residues long. V lost 7 bases, J lost 2 bases, and 18 bases lay in between.

The rearrangement uses TRBV9 and TRBJ2-3, with D hard to call. This CDR3 is 17 amino acids long. The germline CDR1 and CDR2 sequences are SGDLS and YYNGEE. Trimming took off 0 bases at V and 0 bases at J, with 14 bases between the two ends. CDR3 sequence (DNA): TGTGCCAGCAGCGTAGCTCTATTGGCGGATAGCACAGATACGCAGTATTTT. This encodes CASSVALLADSTDTQYF.